This T cell receptor (beta chain) was identified during a study of spatial heterogeneity in lung cancer. Across the study: A strong correlation was found between TCR transcript counts in tumor regions and a T cell module score derived from matched bulk RNA-seq.

A single record per CDR3 protein comes from TCRdb applying MiXCR to the 5' RACE reads. Of about 22,000 distinct CDR3 sequences in the sample, 8.8% are singletons; the top ten hold 7.5% to 9%. Study observations and caveats: Ubiquitous nonsynonymous mutations were tracked by counts of ubiquitous expanded TCRs, and regional ones by counts of regional expanded TCRs. In tumors, expanded intratumoral alpha and beta TCR counts tracked mutation counts.

The V gene lost 3 bases and the J gene lost 3 bases, with 15 bases spanning the gap. This CDR3 comprises 15 residues. Germline V lookup: CDR1 DFQATT, CDR2 SNEGSKA (reference sequence). Regarding time point: sample taken at primary tumor resection. A total of about 73 untreated early-stage non-small cell lung cancer patients served as donors. TCRs were sequenced from unsorted whole RNA of tumor, nontumor lung or PBMC. As concerns this clonotype: No antigen is known for it.

The source is a male donor with early-stage non-small cell lung cancer. The sequencing here drew on lung tumor tissue, taken at surgery. The chain joins TRBV20-1 to TRBJ1-5; D perhaps matches TRBD1 (6 bases). The CDR3 DNA is TGCAGTGCTAGTCCATCAGGGGACATCAATCAGCCCCAGCATTTT. It specifies CSASPSGDINQPQHF.